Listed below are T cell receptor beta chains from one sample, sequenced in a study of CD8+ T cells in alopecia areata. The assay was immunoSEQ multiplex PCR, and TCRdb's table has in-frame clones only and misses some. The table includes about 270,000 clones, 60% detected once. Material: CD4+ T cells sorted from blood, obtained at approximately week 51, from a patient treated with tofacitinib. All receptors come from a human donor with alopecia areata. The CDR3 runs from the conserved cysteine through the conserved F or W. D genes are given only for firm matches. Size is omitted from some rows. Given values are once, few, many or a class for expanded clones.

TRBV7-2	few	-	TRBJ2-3	CASSLWLARTSTDTQYF	TGTGCCAGCAGCTTGTGGCTAGCGAGAACTAGCACAGATACGCAGTATTTT
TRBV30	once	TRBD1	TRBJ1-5	CAWSVGTGERQPQHF	TGTGCCTGGAGTGTCGGGACAGGGGAAAGGCAGCCCCAGCATTTT
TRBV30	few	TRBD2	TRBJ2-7	CAWSGPGGEQYF	TGTGCCTGGAGCGGGCCCGGGGGGGAGCAGTACTTC
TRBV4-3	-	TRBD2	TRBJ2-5	CASSQALTSGGTQETQYF	TGCGCCAGCAGCCAAGCCCTGACTAGCGGGGGGACCCAAGAGACCCAGTACTTC
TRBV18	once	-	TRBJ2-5	CASSPRLQETQYF	TGTGCCAGCTCACCCAGATTACAAGAGACCCAGTACTTC
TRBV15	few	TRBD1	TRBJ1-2	CATSRAVGTGSYGYTF	TGTGCCACCAGCAGAGCCGTCGGGACAGGGTCGTATGGCTACACCTTC
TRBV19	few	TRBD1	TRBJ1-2	CASRDIDRVYGYTF	TGTGCCAGTAGGGATATCGACAGGGTCTATGGCTACACCTTC
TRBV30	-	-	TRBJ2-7	CALVPPPTASAYEQYF	TGTGCCTTGGTTCCCCCGCCGACAGCCAGTGCTTACGAGCAGTACTTC
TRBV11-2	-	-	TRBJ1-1	CASSWAGGNTEAFF	TGTGCCAGCAGCTGGGCGGGGGGGAACACTGAAGCTTTCTTT
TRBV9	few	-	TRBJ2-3	CASSAGVDAGPDTQYF	TGTGCCAGCAGCGCGGGGGTGGATGCGGGGCCAGATACGCAGTATTTT
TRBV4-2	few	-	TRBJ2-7	CASSQAPGDYEQYF	TGTGCCAGCAGCCAAGCTCCAGGGGATTACGAGCAGTACTTC
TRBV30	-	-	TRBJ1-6	CAWNPRTVTQDSPLHF	TGTGCCTGGAACCCTCGGACCGTTACTCAAGATTCACCCCTCCACTTT
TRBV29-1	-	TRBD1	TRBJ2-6	CSVRDRGRSGANVLTF	TGCAGCGTTCGGGACAGGGGCCGCTCTGGGGCCAACGTCCTGACTTTC
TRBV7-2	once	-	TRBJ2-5	CASSRGTGGETQYF	TGTGCCAGCAGTAGAGGGACTGGCGGTGAGACCCAGTACTTC
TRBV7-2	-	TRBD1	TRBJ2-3	CASNMGQGPADTQYF	TGTGCCAGCAACATGGGACAGGGGCCCGCTGATACGCAGTATTTT
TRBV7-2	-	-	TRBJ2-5	CASSPSRETQYF	TGTGCCAGCAGCCCTTCGCGGGAGACCCAGTACTTC
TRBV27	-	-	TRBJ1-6	CASSFTGLYNSPLHF	TGTGCCAGCAGTTTCACAGGTCTCTATAATTCACCCCTCCACTTT
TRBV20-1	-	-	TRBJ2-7	CSARSFYEQYF	TGCAGTGCTAGGTCTTTCTACGAGCAGTACTTC
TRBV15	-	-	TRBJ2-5	CATSRDRAYQETQYF	TGTGCCACCAGCAGAGATAGGGCCTACCAAGAGACCCAGTACTTC
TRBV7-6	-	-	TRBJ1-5	CASSLDPGQGNQPQHF	TGTGCCAGCAGCTTAGATCCCGGCCAGGGCAATCAGCCCCAGCATTTT
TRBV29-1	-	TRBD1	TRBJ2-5	CSVGTVQETQYF	TGCAGCGTAGGGACAGTTCAAGAGACCCAGTACTTC
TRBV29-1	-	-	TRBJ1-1	CSVEGTYRDTEAFF	TGCAGCGTTGAGGGGACGTATAGGGATACTGAAGCTTTCTTT
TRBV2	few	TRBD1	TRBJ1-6	CASSEEQGSRSPLHF	TGTGCCAGCAGTGAAGAACAGGGGAGTCGTTCACCCCTCCACTTT
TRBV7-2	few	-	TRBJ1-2	CASSPRSGAPRNYGYTF	TGTGCCAGCAGCCCACGCTCTGGGGCCCCTCGTAACTATGGCTACACCTTC
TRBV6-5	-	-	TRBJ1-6	CASRGVGREAPLHF	TGTGCCAGCAGGGGAGTTGGCCGAGAGGCACCCCTCCACTTT
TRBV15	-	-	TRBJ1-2	CATSRDRGYGYTF	TGTGCCACCAGCAGAGACAGGGGATATGGCTACACCTTC